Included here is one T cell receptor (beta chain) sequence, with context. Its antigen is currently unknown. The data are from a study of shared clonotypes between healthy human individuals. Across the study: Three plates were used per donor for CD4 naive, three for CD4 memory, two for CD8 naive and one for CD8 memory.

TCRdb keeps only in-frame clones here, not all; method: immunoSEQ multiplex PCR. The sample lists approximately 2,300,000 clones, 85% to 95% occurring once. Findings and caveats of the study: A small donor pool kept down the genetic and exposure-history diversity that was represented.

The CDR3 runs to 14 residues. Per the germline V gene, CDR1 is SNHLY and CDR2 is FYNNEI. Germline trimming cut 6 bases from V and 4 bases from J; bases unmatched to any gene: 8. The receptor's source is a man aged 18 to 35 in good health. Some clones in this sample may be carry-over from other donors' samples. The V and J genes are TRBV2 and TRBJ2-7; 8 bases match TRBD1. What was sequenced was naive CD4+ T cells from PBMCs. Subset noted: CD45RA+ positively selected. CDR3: CASSLARQGYEQYF. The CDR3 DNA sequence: TGTGCCAGCAGCCTGGCGAGACAGGGGTACGAGCAGTACTTC.